This T cell receptor (beta chain) was sequenced for a study of regulatory T cells in long-lasting Graves disease. Study outcomes and limitations: Those with persistent Graves' had less TCR diversity than newly diagnosed patients.

Trimming removed 1 base at V and 4 bases at J, with 10 bases between. The germline V gene encodes CDR1 DFQATT and CDR2 SNEGSKA (reference sequence). The CDR3 has 14 residues. This clonotype showed up many times. What it binds is not known. Regarding time point: newly diagnosed GD, antithyroid drugs for less than 3 months. Generation of the TCR library employed RNA extracted from PBMCs. Combining iRepertoire HTBI primers with Arm-PCR of CDR3 regions, the authors built TCR beta libraries. TCRdb re-derived calls from the multiplex PCR reads in MiXCR, one entry per CDR3 protein. There are a few hundred thousand distinct CDR3 sequences in the sample; more than 15% occur only once, and approximately 14% lies in the top ten. This sample also appeared in a second study, on T cells in Graves' hyperthyroidism and ophthalmopathy. As reported in that work: Investigators excluded patients with uncontrolled infection, other autoimmune disease, pregnancy or lactation. With the HTBI primer set, the TCR CDR3 went through a first round of RT-PCR.

V gene TRBV20-1 combines with J gene TRBJ2-2; D not certain. Sequences were derived from peripheral blood mononuclear cells (PBMCs), sampled at new diagnosis, from a patient treated with antithyroid drugs. The sequence came from a woman aged 25 to 39 with Graves disease. The CDR3 DNA reads as TGCAGTGCTAGAGGGCCGGGTCCCACCGGGGAGCTGTTTTTT. Translated, it gives CSARGPGPTGELFF.